This TCR beta chain stems from a study of T-cell reconstitution after alpha-beta-depleted transplantation in children. This clonotype was recorded once. Its antigen is not identified. Just one base apart from a much larger clone, this may be a read error. Findings and limits, study-wide: Several hundred expanded graft clones reportedly were the source of alpha-beta T cells about two months after transplant. Surviving recipient cells, namely T cells and thymic progenitors, were the source of high day-60 TCRbeta diversity in some patients. One year post-transplant, T-cell counts and diversity were largely derived from T cells produced anew.

Unique molecular identifiers tagged the TCRbeta library. TCRdb itself ran the PCR reads through MiXCR, one entry per CDR3 protein. The sample contains 670,000 or so distinct CDR3 sequences, under 15% of which appear only once. The V end was cut by 5 bases, the J end by 1 base, with 25 bases between. The CDR3 has 18 residues. Per germline, CDR1 DFQATT and CDR2 SNEGSKA (reference sequence). The specimen was PBMCs, collected before TCRalphabeta/CD19-depleted stem cell transplant. This TCR derives from a girl aged 2 to 9 with congenital amegakaryocytic thrombocytopenia, due to receive a stem cell transplant. V and J are TRBV20-1 and TRBJ2-3; no definite D call. The chain's CDR3 is CSAPDFGGDSPRTDTQYF. The CDR3 nucleotides are TGCAGTGCTCCTGATTTTGGCGGAGATTCCCCCCGCACAGATACGCAGTATTTT.